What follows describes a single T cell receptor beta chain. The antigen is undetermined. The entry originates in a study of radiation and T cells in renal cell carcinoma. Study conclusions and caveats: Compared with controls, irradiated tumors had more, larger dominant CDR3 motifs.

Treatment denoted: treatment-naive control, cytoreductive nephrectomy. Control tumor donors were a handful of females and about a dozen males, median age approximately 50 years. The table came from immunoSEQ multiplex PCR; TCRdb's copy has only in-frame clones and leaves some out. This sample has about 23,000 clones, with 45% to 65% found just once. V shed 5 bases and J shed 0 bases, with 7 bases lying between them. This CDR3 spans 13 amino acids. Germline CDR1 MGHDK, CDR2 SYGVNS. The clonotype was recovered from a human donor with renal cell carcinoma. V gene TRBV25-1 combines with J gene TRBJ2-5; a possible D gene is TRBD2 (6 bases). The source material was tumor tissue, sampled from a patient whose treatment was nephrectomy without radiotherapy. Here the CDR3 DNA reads TGTGCCAGCAGTAGCGGGTACCAAGAGACCCAGTACTTC. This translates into CASSSGYQETQYF.